These 29 T cell receptor beta chains were sequenced from one sample in a study of T cell changes during pregnancy in multiple sclerosis. Only in-frame clones appear in the TCRdb table, and some are missing; sequencing was by immunoSEQ multiplex PCR. The sample records 25,000 to 30,000 clones, 75% to 95% being singletons. The sequencing used CD8+ T cells from peripheral blood mononuclear cells, collected before pregnancy. These receptors originate from a female donor with multiple sclerosis, enrolled in a pregnancy study.

V and J are TRBV6-5 and TRBJ2-7; 7 bases fit TRBD1. Germline V gene lookup returns CDR1 MNHEY and CDR2 SVGAGI. The CDR3 is made up of 14 amino acids. V shed 5 bases and J 0 bases; nucleotides not matched to a gene: 4. CDR3 protein: CASSGRDSSYEQYF. Written as DNA, the CDR3 is TGTGCCAGCAGTGGCCGGGACAGCTCCTACGAGCAGTACTTC.

The chain has TRBV7-9 and TRBJ2-1; 8 positions match TRBD2. The CDR3 runs 16 residues. Looked up from germline, CDR1 is SEHNR and CDR2 is FQNEAQ (reference sequence). Trimming took 5 bases from V and 5 from J; bases not matched to a gene: 11. CDR3 residues: CASSDPPLAAHNEQFF. Written as DNA, the CDR3 is TGTGCCAGCAGCGACCCACCACTAGCGGCTCACAATGAGCAGTTCTTC.

The chain carries TRBV30 and TRBJ2-1; TRBD1 aligns across 7 bases. Trimming cost V 0 bases and J 3 bases; bases outside gene matches: 5. Germline values: CDR1 GTSNPN, CDR2 SVGIG (reference sequence). This CDR3 contains 15 residues. CDR3 in DNA: TGTGCCTGGAGTGTTTTACAGGGGATCTACAATGAGCAGTTCTTC. Its translation: CAWSVLQGIYNEQFF.

The rearrangement uses TRBV10-3 and TRBJ2-1, with TRBD1 identical over 11 bases. CDR3 length equals 17 residues. CDR1 and CDR2 from the germline V gene are ENHRY and SYGVKD. V lost 2 bases and J lost 8; bases outside the gene matches: 11. In nucleotides, the CDR3 is TGTGCCATCAGTGAGGAACTACCGGGACAGGGGGATGATGAGCAGTTCTTC. It encodes CAISEELPGQGDDEQFF.

The chain employs TRBV6-1 and TRBJ1-2; D ambiguous. This CDR3 is 15 amino acids long. The germline V gene encodes CDR1 MNHNS and CDR2 SASEGT. The V end was cut by 1 base, the J end by 8 bases, with 17 bases between. The DNA of the CDR3 is TGTGCCAGCAGTGAAGTCGCCGGGATCCATGGGGGCTACACCTTC. As protein: CASSEVAGIHGGYTF.

The chain couples TRBV7-9 to TRBJ1-2, with D tentatively TRBD1 (6 bases). Trimming took 5 bases from V and 4 from J, leaving 17 bases between them. Per the germline V gene, CDR1 is SEHNR and CDR2 is FQNEAQ (reference sequence). CDR3 size: 15 residues. In nucleotides, the CDR3 is TGTGCCAGCAGCACCGACCCAGGGACAATCTATGGCTACACCTTC. Residues: CASSTDPGTIYGYTF.

The V and J genes are TRBV9 and TRBJ2-1; 7 nucleotides match TRBD2. Losses at the gene ends were 1 base for V and 3 bases for J; bases not matched to a gene: 4. Germline CDR1 and CDR2: SGDLS and YYNGEE. The CDR3 runs 15 residues. CDR3 in DNA: TGTGCCAGCAGCGTATCAGGGACTAACTACAATGAGCAGTTCTTC. This translates into CASSVSGTNYNEQFF.

This chain uses TRBV5-4 with TRBJ2-2; no clear D. The length of the CDR3 is 14 residues. The V and J ends lost 2 bases and 1 base respectively, with 6 bases between them. Germline CDR1 and CDR2: SGHNT and YYREEE (reference sequence). The CDR3 DNA reads TGTGCCAGCAGCTTCTTCGGGAACACCGGGGAGCTGTTTTTT. As protein: CASSFFGNTGELFF. The full variable domain, its missing parts supplied by reference TRBV5-4 and TRBJ2-2, is ETGVTQSPTHLIKTRGQQVTLRCSSQSGHNTVSWYQQALGQGPQFIFQYYREEENGRGNFPPRFSGLQFPNYSSELNVNALELDDSALYLCASSFFGNTGELFFGEGSRLTVL.

The chain is built from TRBV29-1 and TRBJ2-3; D might be TRBD2 (5 bases). V was cut by 6 bases and J by 2 bases, with 27 bases left in between. The CDR3 contains 18 residues. Germline V gene sequence: CDR1 SQVTM, CDR2 ANQGSEA. In nucleotides, the CDR3 is TGCAGCGTCGCCTGGCCGGAGGACGCTGAAGCTGTCACAGATACGCAGTATTTT. It specifies CSVAWPEDAEAVTDTQYF.

The chain joins TRBV11-1 to TRBJ2-1; 10 nucleotides align to TRBD2. Germline V gives CDR1 SGHAT, CDR2 FQDESV (reference sequence). This CDR3 is built from 15 residues. The junction had 2 bases not matched to a gene; V was cut back by 3 bases and J by 3 bases. Here the CDR3 DNA reads TGTGCCAGCAGCTTCGGGACTAGCGACTACAATGAGCAGTTCTTC. This encodes CASSFGTSDYNEQFF.

This rearrangement joins TRBV19 to TRBJ2-7; D may be TRBD2 (6 bases). V lost 5 bases and J 3 bases, leaving 14 bases between the germline ends. The CDR3 spans 14 residues. Per the germline V gene, CDR1 is LNHDA and CDR2 is SQIVND (reference sequence). This CDR3 reads CASSSFGGLYEQYF. CDR3 bases: TGTGCCAGTAGTTCATTTGGGGGACTCTACGAGCAGTACTTC.

This chain links TRBV28 with TRBJ2-5, with 7 bases fitting TRBD2. V lost 5 bases to trimming and J lost 5 bases; unmatched junction nucleotides: 11. Germline CDR1 reads MDHEN; CDR2 reads SYDVKM. The CDR3 is made up of 15 amino acids. DNA for the CDR3: TGTGCCAGCAGTCCCTGGGGACTACCCAGGGAGACCCAGTACTTC. This encodes CASSPWGLPRETQYF.

V is TRBV28 and J is TRBJ2-1; weak D call: TRBD2 (5 bases). The V and J ends lost 6 bases and 6 bases respectively, with 24 bases between them. This CDR3 has 17 amino acids. The germline V gene has CDR1 MDHEN and CDR2 SYDVKM. CDR3: CASSPAQSTRNPNEQFF. The CDR3 DNA follows: TGTGCCAGCAGCCCCGCCCAATCTACTAGGAACCCCAATGAGCAGTTCTTC.

The rearrangement links TRBV29-1 to TRBJ2-7, with TRBD1 matching over 7 bases. The V gene end was trimmed by 0 bases and the J gene end by 0 bases; junction bases not matched to a gene: 5. The CDR3 contains 15 residues. Germline V gives CDR1 SQVTM, CDR2 ANQGSEA. CDR3 loop: CSVEDSGQSSYEQYF. CDR3 in DNA: TGCAGCGTTGAAGATTCGGGACAGAGCTCCTACGAGCAGTACTTC.

The gene calls are TRBV7-6 and TRBJ2-7; D is perhaps TRBD1 (6 bases). CDR1 is SGHVS and CDR2 is FNYEAQ in the germline V gene. V was clipped by 5 bases and J by 1 base, with 18 bases between them. CDR3 length equals 16 residues. CDR3 in amino acids: CASSAPREGGSYEQYF. CDR3 in DNA: TGTGCCAGCAGCGCACCTCGTGAAGGGGGTTCCTACGAGCAGTACTTC. The variable domain in full, with the rest retrieved from reference TRBV7-6 and TRBJ2-7, is GAGVSQSPRYKVTKRGQDVALRCDPISGHVSLYWYRQALGQGPEFLTYFNYEAQQDKSGLPNDRFSAERPEGSISTLTIQRTEQRDSAMYRCASSAPREGGSYEQYFGPGTRLTVT.

The CDR3 nucleotides are TGTGCCAGCAGCGTAGCTAGCGGGAGATTCAATGAGCAGTTCTTC. Its protein is CASSVASGRFNEQFF. V gene TRBV9 combines with J gene TRBJ2-1; 10 bases align to TRBD2. V was clipped by 0 bases and J by 6 bases; unmatched bases: 3. This CDR3 region has 15 residues. Germline V lookup: CDR1 SGDLS, CDR2 YYNGEE.

On this clone: The junction does not match germline at one end; this may be a read error. The V gene is TRBV7-7, the J gene TRBJ2-3, with D possibly being TRBD1 or TRBD2 (6 bases each). This CDR3 is 15 amino acids long. Germline assignment: CDR1 SSHAT and CDR2 FNYEAQ (reference sequence). CDR3 nucleotides: TGTGCTAGCAGCTTAGGGGGGCCCGGCACAGATACGCAGTATTTT. This gives the protein CASSLGGPGTDTQYF.

The J gene is TRBJ1-1, the V gene TRBV25-1, with D maybe TRBD1 (6 bases). The germline V gene encodes CDR1 MGHDK and CDR2 SYGVNS. V shed 6 bases and J shed 0 bases, with 14 bases lying between them. The CDR3 is 15 amino acids. DNA for the CDR3: TGTGCCAGCAGCTCAAAGGACAGATTGAACACTGAAGCTTTCTTT. Amino acid sequence: CASSSKDRLNTEAFF.

The chain couples TRBV19 to TRBJ1-4, with 9 positions matching TRBD1. The CDR3 consists of 15 residues. Per the germline V gene, CDR1 is LNHDA and CDR2 is SQIVND (reference sequence). V was pared by 6 bases and J by 3 bases, with 5 bases of the junction left unmatched. CDR3 in amino acids: CASRARDRANEKLFF. The CDR3 nucleotides are TGTGCCAGTAGAGCCCGGGACAGGGCTAATGAAAAACTGTTTTTT.

The J gene is TRBJ1-1, the V gene TRBV2, with D possibly TRBD1 on 6 matching bases. CDR3 length equals 13 residues. The V end lost 8 bases, the J end lost 0 bases, and 10 bases lay between the germline ends. Germline values: CDR1 SNHLY, CDR2 FYNNEI. DNA for the CDR3: TGTGCCAGCGCGTGGGGGCTGAACACTGAAGCTTTCTTT. This gives the protein CASAWGLNTEAFF.

The J gene is TRBJ1-3, the V gene TRBV28; 8 positions agree with TRBD1. The CDR3 loop spans 16 amino acids. The germline CDR1 and CDR2 sequences are MDHEN and SYDVKM. Trimming cost V 5 bases and J 0 bases; bases outside gene matches: 6. CDR3: CASSPGRGHSGNTIYF. CDR3 sequence (DNA): TGTGCCAGCAGTCCAGGCAGGGGGCACTCTGGAAACACCATATATTTT.

The chain uses TRBV7-9 and TRBJ2-3, with D tentatively TRBD2 (6 bases). CDR1 SEHNR and CDR2 FQNEAQ come from the germline V gene (reference sequence). This CDR3 has 14 residues. Trimming shortened V by 5 bases and J by 1 base, and 10 bases separated the two germline ends. In nucleotides, the CDR3 is TGTGCCAGCAGCCCGGGAGTTCGCACAGATACGCAGTATTTT. Translating it yields CASSPGVRTDTQYF.

The J gene is TRBJ2-1, the V gene TRBV7-3; 9 bases agree with TRBD2. The CDR3 runs to 16 residues. Per the germline V gene, CDR1 is SGHTA and CDR2 is FQGTGA. V lost 5 bases and J lost 2; bases outside the gene matches: 7. DNA of the CDR3: TGTGCCAGCAGCCGTAGCGGGAGAGAACCCTACAATGAGCAGTTCTTC. Protein sequence: CASSRSGREPYNEQFF. The entire variable domain, with the rest obtained from reference TRBV7-3 and TRBJ2-1, is as follows: GAGVSQTPSNKVTEKGKYVELRCDPISGHTALYWYRQSLGQGPEFLIYFQGTGAADDSGLPNDRFFAVRPEGSVSTLKIQRTERGDSAVYLCASSRSGREPYNEQFFGPGTRLTVL.

The V call is TRBV6-5, the J call TRBJ2-7; D is uncertain. The CDR3 has 13 amino acids. The germline CDR1 and CDR2 sequences are MNHEY and SVGAGI. Trimming removed 0 bases from V and 5 bases from J, with 8 bases in between. CDR3 residues: CASSYSSSDEQYF. CDR3 nucleotides: TGTGCCAGCAGTTACTCGTCCAGCGACGAGCAGTACTTC.

CDR3 loop: CASSQDGFSGSYNEQFF. CDR3 DNA: TGCGCCAGCAGCCAAGATGGTTTTAGCGGGAGCTACAATGAGCAGTTCTTC. The chain recombines TRBV4-3 with TRBJ2-1; 9 positions agree with TRBD2. The V and J ends lost 0 bases and 3 bases, in that order; junction bases with no gene match: 6. CDR1 is LGHNA and CDR2 is YSLEER in the germline V gene. This CDR3 region has 17 residues.

V gene TRBV30 combines with J gene TRBJ2-1; D is possibly TRBD2 (5 bases). V shed 4 bases and J shed 3 bases, with 13 bases lying between them. The CDR3 totals 14 residues. The germline gives CDR1 GTSNPN, CDR2 SVGIG (reference sequence). CDR3 nucleotide sequence: TGTGCCTGGAACTCGGGATCTGGCTACAATGAGCAGTTCTTC. This codes for CAWNSGSGYNEQFF.

DNA for the CDR3: TGTGCCAGCTCACCTAGCGGGAGGGCGTCCGGGGAGCTGTTTTTT. Translated: CASSPSGRASGELFF. The chain carries TRBV18 and TRBJ2-2; 11 nucleotides match TRBD2. CDR3 length: 15 amino acids. V lost 3 bases and J lost 6; bases outside the gene matches: 3. From germline, CDR1 is KGHSH and CDR2 LQKENI.

This clone is medium-sized in the sample. This chain uses TRBV6-1 with TRBJ2-5, with 9 positions matching TRBD1. Losses at the gene ends were 0 bases for V and 2 bases for J; bases not matched to a gene: 4. Germline V gene data show CDR1 as MNHNS and CDR2 as SASEGT. CDR3 size: 16 residues. The CDR3 DNA reads TGTGCCAGCAGTGAAGCCGAGGGACAGGGTCAAGAGACCCAGTACTTC. Translated: CASSEAEGQGQETQYF.

This chain connects TRBV27 to TRBJ2-1; possibly TRBD2 for D (6 bases). The CDR3 consists of 14 residues. CDR1 is MNHEY and CDR2 is SMNVEV in the germline V gene (reference sequence). The ends were cut back, 6 bases at V and 2 bases at J, with 11 bases in the middle. CDR3 amino acids: CASRTGLTYNEQFF. The CDR3 DNA follows: TGTGCCAGCAGAACGGGACTGACCTACAATGAGCAGTTCTTC.